Below, 15 T cell receptor beta chains from the same sample are listed, as sequenced in a study of molecular identifiers for immune sequencing clone quantification. TCRdb redid the calling of the PCR reads with MiXCR, one entry per CDR3 protein. Found here are a few hundred thousand distinct CDR3 sequences, roughly 24% of them singletons; the top ten hold about 0.71%. The sequencing sample was made of naive CD8+ T cells from blood, with Jurkat cell RNA spiked in. The subset was: FACS-sorted CD8+CD4-CCR7+CD45RA+ naive T cells. Receptors originate from a human donor in good health. Some libraries in this study had Jurkat cell RNA spiked in.

This clonotype was counted at least ten times. The germline gene is not matched at one end of the junction; a read error may be the cause. J is TRBJ2-4 and V is TRBV5-4; possibly TRBD2 for D (6 bases). This CDR3 has 12 residues. The V gene's germline CDR1 is SGHNT and CDR2 YYREEE (reference sequence). The CDR3 region has the DNA TGTGCCAGCAGCTTGGCGGGGACTCCCGCACTCTTC. Translated: CASSLAGTPALF.

This clonotype was observed a few times. Germline and junction disagree at one end, which may indicate a read error. This chain uses TRBV4-3 with TRBJ2-1, with D perhaps TRBD1 (5 bases). The CDR3 consists of 15 residues. The germline CDR1 and CDR2 sequences are LGHNA and YSLEER. In DNA, the CDR3 is TGCGCCAGCAGCCAAGTAGTCCAGGGCCGCAATGGGCAGTTCTTC. It translates to CASSQVVQGRNGQFF.

The V gene is TRBV6-5, the J gene TRBJ1-2; TRBD1 agrees at 8 bases. In germline, CDR1 is MNHEY, CDR2 SVGAGI. With V trimmed by 5 bases and J by 0 bases, 8 bases remained unmatched. The CDR3 is 16 residues long. The CDR3 reads CASSPSMTGANYGYTF. The CDR3 nucleotides read TGTGCCAGCAGTCCTTCGATGACAGGGGCTAACTATGGCTACACCTTC.

To note about this clonotype: It may be a read error: a sequence one base away is much more abundant. CDR3 protein: CASSSGWPYSNKPQHF. CDR3 bases: TGTGCCAGCAGTTCGGGCTGGCCCTATAGCAATAAGCCCCAGCATTTT. The chain recombines TRBV27 with TRBJ1-5; D uncertain. Per germline, CDR1 MNHEY and CDR2 SMNVEV (reference sequence). There are 16 residues in the CDR3.

For this clonotype: This likely comes from a read error, as the CDR3 has no conserved phenylalanine or tryptophan at its end. V and J are TRBV28 and TRBJ1-5; D uncertain. CDR1 and CDR2 from the germline V gene are MDHEN and SYDVKM. Trimming took 5 bases from V and 9 from J, leaving 8 bases between them. This CDR3 has 11 residues. CDR3 in DNA: TGTGCCAGCAGTACTCAAGGGCCCCAGCATTCT. Protein product: CASSTQGPQHS.

In this sample, this clonotype turned up a few times. The chain carries TRBV27 and TRBJ2-7, with D uncertain. This CDR3 spans 14 amino acids. The germline V gene has CDR1 MNHEY and CDR2 SMNVEV (reference sequence). V was shortened by 3 bases and J by 3 bases, with 12 bases between the two germline ends. The CDR3 loop reads CASSLGSMVYEQYF. CDR3 in DNA: TGTGCCAGCAGTTTGGGCAGCATGGTCTACGAGCAGTACTTC.

About this clonotype: A single base separates this from a much larger clone, so it may be a read error. This chain connects TRBV3-1 to TRBJ2-5; 11 bases line up with TRBD1. The CDR3 is 16 amino acids. Per the germline V gene, CDR1 is LGHDT and CDR2 is YNNKEL (reference sequence). CDR3 loop: CASSLQPGQGVETQNF. CDR3 bases: TGTGCCAGCAGCCTCCAGCCGGGACAGGGGGTAGAGACCCAGAACTTC.

About this clonotype: A much larger clone differs by one base, so this may be a read error. The V gene is TRBV4-3, the J gene TRBJ1-1, with 7 bases fitting TRBD1. Germline CDR1 is LGHNA and CDR2 is YSLEER. CDR3 size: 16 residues. CDR3 amino acids: CASSQARGGLGTEAYF. The CDR3 bases are TGCGCCAGCAGCCAAGCCAGGGGGGGCCTAGGCACTGAAGCTTACTTT.

This clonotype has ten or more counts. The V and J genes are TRBV7-2 and TRBJ2-7; D uncertain. Trimming took off 4 bases at V and 4 bases at J, with 11 bases between the two ends. Per the germline V gene, CDR1 is SGHTA and CDR2 is FQGNSA. The CDR3 extends over 13 amino acids. The CDR3: CASSSVTPYEQYF. The CDR3, as DNA: TGTGCCAGCAGCTCGGTTACGCCGTACGAGCAGTACTTC. The full variable domain, its missing parts supplied by reference TRBV7-2 and TRBJ2-7, is GAGVSQSPSNKVTEKGKDVELRCDPISGHTALYWYRQSLGQGLEFLIYFQGNSAPDKSGLPSDRFSAERTGGSVSTLTIQRTQQEDSAVYLCASSSVTPYEQYFGPGTRLTVT.

About this clonotype: This clone may be a read error of a much larger clone one base away. This sequence joins TRBV14 and TRBJ2-2; a possible D gene is TRBD1 (5 bases). The CDR3 spans 17 residues. V was trimmed by 4 bases and J by 2 bases, leaving 17 bases between them. Germline lookup yields CDR1 SGHDN and CDR2 FVKESK. In DNA form, the CDR3 reads TGTGCCAGCAGCCCCCGCCCAGGGTCAGCAAACACCGGGGAGCTGTTTTTT. This encodes CASSPRPGSANTGELFF.

This clonotype was seen ten or more times. V and J are TRBV7-9 and TRBJ2-3; TRBD2 aligns across 11 bases. This CDR3 comprises 16 residues. Trimming removed 5 bases from V and 2 bases from J; junction bases left unmatched: 6. The germline CDR1 and CDR2 sequences are SEHNR and FQNEAQ (reference sequence). The CDR3 loop is CASSTPTSGVTDTQYF. The CDR3 coding sequence is TGTGCCAGCAGCACCCCGACTAGCGGGGTCACAGATACGCAGTATTTT.

Remarks on this clonotype: Possible read error: a much larger clone is one base away. The chain's CDR3 is CASNEGASMNTEALF. Written as DNA, the CDR3 is TGTGCCAGCAATGAGGGGGCATCGATGAACACTGAAGCTCTCTTT. The chain links TRBV9 to TRBJ1-1, with 7 bases matching TRBD1. The germline V gene has CDR1 SGDLS and CDR2 YYNGEE. CDR3 length equals 15 residues.

This clonotype has at least ten counts. The gene calls are TRBV28 and TRBJ1-2; D call uncertain. The V and J ends lost 5 bases and 5 bases respectively, with 3 bases between them. Germline V CDR1 and CDR2: MDHEN, SYDVKM. This CDR3 comprises 10 residues. CDR3 loop: CASSQYGYTF. CDR3 nucleotide sequence: TGTGCCAGCAGTCAATATGGCTACACCTTC.

This clonotype was detected ten times or more. The V and J genes are TRBV5-1 and TRBJ2-3; 8 bases align to TRBD2. The CDR3 runs 15 residues. CDR1 SGHRS and CDR2 YFSETQ come from the germline V gene. V was pared by 1 base and J by 6 bases, with 7 bases of the junction left unmatched. In nucleotides, the CDR3 is TGCGCCAGCAGCTTGTCTAGTGCGGGAGGTGATACGCAGTATTTT. It encodes CASSLSSAGGDTQYF.

This rearrangement joins TRBV7-6 to TRBJ2-1, with 10 bases identical to TRBD2. Germline values: CDR1 SGHVS, CDR2 FNYEAQ. CDR3 size: 15 residues. V gave up 1 base and J gave up 8 bases; unmatched junction bases: 5. This chain's CDR3 is CASSLGLAGVDEQFF. The CDR3 DNA is TGTGCCAGCAGCTTAGGGCTAGCGGGAGTTGATGAGCAGTTCTTC.